This section outlines one T cell receptor (beta chain) sequence together with its context. The antigen remains undetermined. Both 60 Vbeta primers and 13 Jbeta primers went into the PCR. In the original processing: As a later analysis found, there were tens of millions of unique TCR beta chains, of which around 9.9 million were shared. Only in-frame clones appear in the TCRdb table, and some are missing; sequencing was by immunoSEQ multiplex PCR. That table supplies the V and J calls and clone size; D and trimming were determined from the DNA. The sample consists of over 130,000 clones, about 60% of them appearing once. This specimen belongs to a study of cytomegalovirus exposure and HLA in healthy donors. Overall study context: From about 200 million T cells, an earlier analysis saw 110 million or so unique TCR beta sequences. Study findings and constraints: One variant, a missense change in DCLRE1C, was linked in a later analysis to TCR beta V- and J-gene trimming. A prior analysis recorded that most TCR beta V segments were productive about 87% or about 30% of the time.

The V end lost 0 bases, the J end lost 9 bases, and 18 bases lay between the germline ends. Germline CDR1 is GTSNPN and CDR2 is SVGIG (reference sequence). This CDR3 contains 15 residues. This chain joins TRBV30 and TRBJ2-1; tentative D call: TRBD2 (5 bases). The sequenced material came from PBMCs. The sequence was collected from a woman between 55 and 75 years old in good health and CMV-seropositive. In DNA form, the CDR3 reads TGTGCCTGGAGTGTACGAAGCGGAGCCGGCGGTGAGCAGTTCTTC. It translates to CAWSVRSGAGGEQFF. The full variable domain, rest sourced from reference TRBV30 and TRBJ2-1, is SQTIHQWPATLVQPVGSPLSLECTVEGTSNPNLYWYRQAAGRGLQLLFYSVGIGQISSEVPQNLSASRPQDRQFILSSKKLLLSDSGFYLCAWSVRSGAGGEQFFGPGTRLTVL.